A single sample is the source of the 18 T cell receptor beta chains below, sequenced in a study of blood T cell repertoires in COVID-19. Sequencing was performed with immunoSEQ multiplex PCR; in TCRdb, only in-frame clones are kept and a portion is missing. Of over 120,000 clones in the sample, approximately 90% are singletons; the top ten hold just under 3%. Sequenced: peripheral blood. The receptor set was obtained from a man between 60 and 75 years old with active or convalescent COVID-19.

The chain employs TRBV9 and TRBJ1-3; TRBD1 agrees at 7 bases. V lost 9 bases, J lost 2 bases, and 5 bases stayed unmatched. The CDR3 loop spans 13 amino acids. CDR1 and CDR2 from the germline V gene are SGDLS and YYNGEE. CDR3 DNA sequence: TGTGCCACTTCAGGGGGGACTGGAAACACCATATATTTT. It translates to CATSGGTGNTIYF.

CDR3 nucleotides: TGTGCCAGCAGCTTGGTAGCGGGCCAGAGCGAGACCCAGTACTTC. Amino acid sequence: CASSLVAGQSETQYF. The chain has TRBV5-4 and TRBJ2-5, with TRBD2 matching 7 bases. V was pared by 0 bases and J by 5 bases, with 7 bases of the junction left unmatched. The CDR3 contains 15 residues. Germline CDR1 and CDR2: SGHNT and YYREEE (reference sequence).

V is TRBV30 and J is TRBJ1-2, with a weak D call TRBD1 (5 bases). The germline CDR1 and CDR2 sequences are GTSNPN and SVGIG (reference sequence). V gave up 0 bases and J gave up 2 bases, with 10 bases separating them. The CDR3 is made up of 14 amino acids. The CDR3 here is CAWSVQVKNYGYTF. The CDR3, as DNA: TGTGCCTGGAGTGTACAGGTCAAAAACTATGGCTACACCTTC.

This chain uses TRBV5-1 with TRBJ1-4; a weak D match, TRBD1 (5 bases). Germline values: CDR1 SGHRS, CDR2 YFSETQ. CDR3 length: 15 amino acids. The V end was cut by 8 bases, the J end by 8 bases, with 22 bases between. The CDR3 region has the DNA TGCGCCAGTCATCGGGGCTTACCGGAGGGGGAAAAACTGTTTTTT. This sequence encodes CASHRGLPEGEKLFF.

This clone was seen once. This chain joins TRBV18 and TRBJ2-1; D perhaps matches TRBD2 (6 bases). The CDR3 sequence is 15 residues long. Germline CDR1 and CDR2: KGHSH and LQKENI. V dropped 6 bases and J dropped 0 bases, with 12 bases sitting between them. CDR3 sequence (DNA): TGTGCCAGCTCCGTGACGGGGGACTCCTACAATGAGCAGTTCTTC. It encodes CASSVTGDSYNEQFF.

V and J are TRBV27 and TRBJ1-6; a possible D gene is TRBD1 (6 bases). Germline V lookup: CDR1 MNHEY, CDR2 SMNVEV (reference sequence). V lost 3 bases to trimming and J lost 7 bases, with 13 bases between them. The CDR3 length is 15 residues. In DNA, the CDR3 is TGTGCCAGCAGTTTGAGACAGGCCCTAAATTCACCCCTCCACTTT. Protein sequence: CASSLRQALNSPLHF.

This chain links TRBV7-6 with TRBJ1-5; TRBD1 is a possible D gene (6 bases). Trimming cost V 3 bases and J 5 bases, with 8 bases left between them. This CDR3 comprises 13 residues. CDR1 and CDR2 from the germline V gene are SGHVS and FNYEAQ. DNA for the CDR3: TGTGCCAGCAGCTTCAGGGGTGATCAGCCCCAGCATTTT. Amino acids: CASSFRGDQPQHF.

This chain connects TRBV5-4 to TRBJ1-6; the D is unclear. V lost 2 bases to trimming and J lost 7 bases, with 10 bases between them. Germline V gives CDR1 SGHNT, CDR2 YYREEE (reference sequence). This CDR3 has 14 residues. CDR3 sequence (DNA): TGTGCCAGCAGCTTAGGGAGTGCGAATTCACCCCTCCACTTT. Translating it yields CASSLGSANSPLHF.

This chain uses TRBV7-9 with TRBJ1-5; 7 bases align to TRBD1. Trimming took 6 bases from V and 4 from J; bases not matched to a gene: 3. The CDR3 runs to 13 residues. CDR1 and CDR2 from the germline V gene are SEHNR and FQNEAQ (reference sequence). DNA for the CDR3: TGTGCCAGCAGTCTACAGGGGAATCAGCCCCAGCATTTT. This encodes CASSLQGNQPQHF.

This sequence joins TRBV28 and TRBJ2-3; 7 bases are a match to TRBD1. Germline lookup yields CDR1 MDHEN and CDR2 SYDVKM. The CDR3 loop spans 16 amino acids. With 7 bases clipped from V and 2 bases from J, the junction kept 12 bases outside the gene matches. CDR3 sequence reads: CASNDRDSIITDTQYF. DNA of the CDR3: TGTGCCAGCAACGACCGGGACAGCATTATCACAGATACGCAGTATTTT.

This clone was seen only a few times. The chain combines TRBV24-1 with TRBJ1-2; tentatively, D is TRBD1 (5 bases). CDR3 length: 14 residues. Trimming shortened V by 4 bases and J by 4 bases, and 12 bases separated the two germline ends. Germline lookup yields CDR1 KGHDR and CDR2 SFDVKD. CDR3 nucleotides: TGTGCCACCAGTGACACCCGGGGGGGCTATGGCTACACCTTC. This codes for CATSDTRGGYGYTF.

The rearrangement uses TRBV4-1 and TRBJ2-1, with 7 nucleotides matching TRBD1. Unmatched junction bases numbered 9, after V lost 3 bases and J lost 4 bases. This CDR3 comprises 16 residues. Germline V CDR1 and CDR2: MGHRA, YSYEKL. The CDR3 here is CASSHQDRTIYNEQFF. The CDR3 bases are TGCGCCAGCAGCCACCAGGACAGGACAATTTACAATGAGCAGTTCTTC.

This clone was detected ten times or more. The chain recombines TRBV4-1 with TRBJ2-7, with TRBD2 matching 7 bases. V lost 2 bases, J lost 2 bases, and 12 bases stayed unmatched. CDR3 length: 17 amino acids. CDR1 is MGHRA and CDR2 is YSYEKL in the germline V gene. CDR3 residues: CASSQFAGVITAYEQYF. The CDR3 region has the DNA TGCGCCAGCAGCCAATTTGCGGGAGTAATCACTGCCTACGAGCAGTACTTC.

The V and J genes are TRBV1 and TRBJ2-1; the table assigns TRBD2, which was not confirmed against the DNA. TRBV1 has pseudogene status. This CDR3 is 18 amino acids long. CDR3 amino acids: CTSSLLEGLLLEVNEQFF. The CDR3 DNA follows: TGCACCAGCAGCCTGCTTGAAGGGTTACTGTTGGAGGTAAATGAGCAGTTCTTC.

This clone was observed once. The CDR3 reads CASSVATGTPLEQYF. In nucleotides, the CDR3 is TGTGCCAGCTCAGTCGCTACTGGGACACCCCTCGAGCAGTACTTC. The chain recombines TRBV18 with TRBJ2-7, with a possible D match to TRBD1 (6 bases). Trimming removed 5 bases from V and 6 bases from J, with 20 bases in between. CDR1 is KGHSH, CDR2 LQKENI, per germline. The CDR3 is 15 residues long.

This chain joins TRBV6-5 and TRBJ2-1; 9 bases map to TRBD1. The J segment lost 7 bases and the V segment lost 8 bases, leaving 12 bases of the junction unmatched. The CDR3 is 15 residues long. Looked up from germline, CDR1 is MNHEY and CDR2 is SVGAGI. The CDR3 DNA follows: TGTGCCAGCGAATACTCCGGGACAGGGAGTAATGAGCAGTTCTTC. Its translation: CASEYSGTGSNEQFF.

This clone was seen only once. The chain couples TRBV4-3 to TRBJ2-1; TRBD1 agrees at 7 bases. Germline V lookup: CDR1 LGHNA, CDR2 YSLEER. The CDR3 consists of 15 residues. J lost 9 bases, V lost 1 base, and 9 bases had no gene match. This CDR3 reads CASSQATGAQGEQFF. CDR3 bases: TGCGCCAGCAGCCAAGCTACAGGGGCCCAGGGTGAGCAGTTCTTC.

The chain joins TRBV18 to TRBJ1-4; 7 positions match TRBD1. Germline loops: CDR1 KGHSH, CDR2 LQKENI. This CDR3 spans 15 amino acids. With V trimmed by 2 bases and J by 4 bases, 4 bases remained unmatched. CDR3 sequence (DNA): TGTGCCAGCTCACCAAATCGGGACAGTAATGAAAAACTGTTTTTT. It encodes CASSPNRDSNEKLFF.